These 6 T cell receptor beta chains originate from one sample sequenced in a study of PD-1 blockade in classical Hodgkin lymphoma. Time point specified: cycle 4 day 1 (C4D1), after five to seven weeks of nivolumab. There was relapse after autologous stem cell transplantation in every patient, and there was variation in brentuximab vedotin exposure. TCRdb keeps only in-frame clones here, not all; method: immunoSEQ multiplex PCR. The table shows approximately 52,000 clones, with 86% occurring only once. Specimen: peripheral blood mononuclear cells (PBMCs), collected before the fourth cycle of nivolumab. All receptors derive from a human donor with classical Hodgkin lymphoma.

This clone was seen once. The chain links TRBV21-1 to TRBJ2-5; the table calls TRBD1, which could not be checked here. TRBV21-1 is a pseudogene. The CDR3 is 14 amino acids. In DNA, the CDR3 is TGTGCCAGCAGCAAATTCGGACAGCAAGAGACCCAGTACTTC. It specifies CASSKFGQQETQYF.

This chain joins TRBV19 and TRBJ2-7, with D possibly matching TRBD2 (6 bases). Germline CDR1 LNHDA, CDR2 SQIVND (reference sequence). The CDR3 length is 15 residues. Deletions cut 7 bases from V and 2 bases from J, with 18 bases between. The CDR3 region is CASTSSGGPTYEQYF. Written as DNA, the CDR3 is TGTGCCAGTACGTCTTCCGGGGGACCAACCTACGAGCAGTACTTC.

This sequence joins TRBV5-1 and TRBJ2-7; 10 bases are shared with TRBD1. Germline V lookup: CDR1 SGHRS, CDR2 YFSETQ. V shed 4 bases, J shed 3 bases, and the junction held 4 bases outside the gene matches. The CDR3 extends over 14 amino acids. The CDR3 here is CASSVGTGVYEQYF. DNA for the CDR3: TGCGCCAGCAGCGTCGGGACAGGGGTCTACGAGCAGTACTTC.

Regarding this clone: Within the sample, other DNA sequences also encode this same CDR3. CDR3 sequence reads: CASSLVADTQYF. The CDR3 DNA reads TGTGCCAGCAGCTTGGTCGCAGATACGCAGTATTTT. This rearrangement joins TRBV5-6 to TRBJ2-3, with unresolved D. CDR3 length: 12 amino acids. Germline loops: CDR1 SGHDT, CDR2 YYEEEE. V dropped 0 bases and J dropped 4 bases, with 3 bases sitting between them.

The V and J genes are TRBV9 and TRBJ2-3, with 7 bases identical to TRBD2. Unmatched junction bases numbered 5, after V lost 2 bases and J lost 5 bases. CDR1 and CDR2 (germline): SGDLS, YYNGEE. This CDR3 contains 14 residues. This CDR3 reads CASSVWGGEDTQYF. The DNA of the CDR3 is TGTGCCAGCAGCGTCTGGGGGGGAGAAGATACGCAGTATTTT.

CDR3 region: CASSEGPRNEKLFF. The CDR3 region has the DNA TGTGCCAGCAGCGAGGGACCGCGAAATGAAAAACTGTTTTTT. V usage is TRBV7-6 and J usage is TRBJ1-4; tentatively, D is TRBD1 (5 bases). Germline V gene sequence: CDR1 SGHVS, CDR2 FNYEAQ. The CDR3 totals 14 residues. V lost 5 bases, J lost 5 bases, and 12 bases lay in between.